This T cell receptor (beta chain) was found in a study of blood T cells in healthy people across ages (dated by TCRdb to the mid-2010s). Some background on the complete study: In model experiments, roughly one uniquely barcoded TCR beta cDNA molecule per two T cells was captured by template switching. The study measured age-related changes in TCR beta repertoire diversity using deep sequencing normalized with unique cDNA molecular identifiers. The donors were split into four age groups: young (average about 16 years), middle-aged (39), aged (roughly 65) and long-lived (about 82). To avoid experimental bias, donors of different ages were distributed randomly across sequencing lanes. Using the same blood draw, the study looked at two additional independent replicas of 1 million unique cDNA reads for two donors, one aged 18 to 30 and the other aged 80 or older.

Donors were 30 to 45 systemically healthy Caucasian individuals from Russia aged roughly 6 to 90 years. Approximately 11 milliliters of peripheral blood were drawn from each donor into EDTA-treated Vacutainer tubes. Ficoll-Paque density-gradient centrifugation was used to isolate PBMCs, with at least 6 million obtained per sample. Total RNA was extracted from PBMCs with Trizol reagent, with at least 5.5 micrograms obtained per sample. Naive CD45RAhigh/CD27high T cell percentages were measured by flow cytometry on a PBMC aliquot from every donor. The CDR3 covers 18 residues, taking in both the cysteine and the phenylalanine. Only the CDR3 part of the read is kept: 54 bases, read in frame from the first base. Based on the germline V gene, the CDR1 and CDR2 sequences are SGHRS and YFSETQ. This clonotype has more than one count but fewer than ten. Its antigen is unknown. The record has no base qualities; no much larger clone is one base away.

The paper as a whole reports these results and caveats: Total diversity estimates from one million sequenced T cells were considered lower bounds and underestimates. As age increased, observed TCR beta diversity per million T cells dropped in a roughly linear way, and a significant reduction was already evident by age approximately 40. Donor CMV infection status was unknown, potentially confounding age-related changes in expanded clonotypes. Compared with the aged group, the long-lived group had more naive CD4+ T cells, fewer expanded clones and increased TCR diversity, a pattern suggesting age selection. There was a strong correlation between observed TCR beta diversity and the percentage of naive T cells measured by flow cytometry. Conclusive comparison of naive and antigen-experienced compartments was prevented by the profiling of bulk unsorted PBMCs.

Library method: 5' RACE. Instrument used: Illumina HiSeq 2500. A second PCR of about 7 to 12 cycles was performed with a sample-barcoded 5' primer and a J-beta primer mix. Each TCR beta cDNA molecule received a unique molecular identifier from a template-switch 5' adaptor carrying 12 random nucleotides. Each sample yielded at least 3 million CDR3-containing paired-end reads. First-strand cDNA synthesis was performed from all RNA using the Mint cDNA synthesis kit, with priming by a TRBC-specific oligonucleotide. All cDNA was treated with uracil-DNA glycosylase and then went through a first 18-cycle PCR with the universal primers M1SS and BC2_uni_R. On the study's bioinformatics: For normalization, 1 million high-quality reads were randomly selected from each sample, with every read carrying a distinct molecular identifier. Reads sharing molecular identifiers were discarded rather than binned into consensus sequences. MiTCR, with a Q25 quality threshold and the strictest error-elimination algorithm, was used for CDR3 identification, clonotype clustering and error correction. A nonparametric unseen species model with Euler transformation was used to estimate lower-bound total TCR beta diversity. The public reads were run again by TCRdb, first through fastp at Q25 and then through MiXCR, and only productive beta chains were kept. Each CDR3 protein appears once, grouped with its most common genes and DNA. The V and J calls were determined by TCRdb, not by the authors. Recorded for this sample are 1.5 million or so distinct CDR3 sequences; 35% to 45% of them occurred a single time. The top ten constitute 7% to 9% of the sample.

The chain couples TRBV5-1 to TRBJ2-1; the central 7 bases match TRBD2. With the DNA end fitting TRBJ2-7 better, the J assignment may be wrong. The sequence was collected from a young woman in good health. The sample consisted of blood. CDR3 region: CASSLDRDYPSSYNEQYF. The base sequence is TGCGCCAGCAGCTTGGACCGGGACTACCCGAGCTCCTACAATGAGCAGTACTTC.